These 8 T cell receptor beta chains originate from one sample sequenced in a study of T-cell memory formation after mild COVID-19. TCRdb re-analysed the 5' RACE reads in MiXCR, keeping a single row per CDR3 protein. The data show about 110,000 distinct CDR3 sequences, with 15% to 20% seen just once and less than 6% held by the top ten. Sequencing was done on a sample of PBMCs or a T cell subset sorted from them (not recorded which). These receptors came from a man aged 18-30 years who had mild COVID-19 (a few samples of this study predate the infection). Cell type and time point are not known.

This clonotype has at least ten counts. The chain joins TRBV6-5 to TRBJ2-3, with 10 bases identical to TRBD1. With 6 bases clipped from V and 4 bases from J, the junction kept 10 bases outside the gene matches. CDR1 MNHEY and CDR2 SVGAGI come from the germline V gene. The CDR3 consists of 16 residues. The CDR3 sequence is CASRLVWTGGSDTQYF. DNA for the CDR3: TGTGCCAGCAGACTGGTATGGACAGGGGGGTCAGATACGCAGTATTTT.

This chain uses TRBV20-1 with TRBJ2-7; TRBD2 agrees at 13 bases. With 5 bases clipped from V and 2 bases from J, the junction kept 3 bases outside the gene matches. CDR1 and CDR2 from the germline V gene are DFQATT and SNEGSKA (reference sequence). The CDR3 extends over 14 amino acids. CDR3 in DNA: TGCAGTGCTCCGGGACTAGCGGGGACCTACGAGCAGTACTTC. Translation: CSAPGLAGTYEQYF.

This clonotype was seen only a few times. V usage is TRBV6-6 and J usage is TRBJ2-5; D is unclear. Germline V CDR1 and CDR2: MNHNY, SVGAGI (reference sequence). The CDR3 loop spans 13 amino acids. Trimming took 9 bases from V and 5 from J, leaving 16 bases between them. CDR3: CASWTYTLETQYF. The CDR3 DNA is TGTGCCAGTTGGACCTATACTCTGGAGACCCAGTACTTC.

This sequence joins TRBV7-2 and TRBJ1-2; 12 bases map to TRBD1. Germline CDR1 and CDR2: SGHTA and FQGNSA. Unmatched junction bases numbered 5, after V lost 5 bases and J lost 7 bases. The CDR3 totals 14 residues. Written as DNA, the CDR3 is TGTGCCAGCAGCAACCGGGACAGGGGGCTTGGCTACACCTTC. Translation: CASSNRDRGLGYTF.

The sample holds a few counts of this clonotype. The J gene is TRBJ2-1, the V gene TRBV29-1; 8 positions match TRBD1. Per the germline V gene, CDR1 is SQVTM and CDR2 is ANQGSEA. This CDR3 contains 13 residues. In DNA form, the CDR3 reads TGCGTCGGGGTCGGGGACAGGCTCAATGAGCAGTTCTTC. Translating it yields CVGVGDRLNEQFF.

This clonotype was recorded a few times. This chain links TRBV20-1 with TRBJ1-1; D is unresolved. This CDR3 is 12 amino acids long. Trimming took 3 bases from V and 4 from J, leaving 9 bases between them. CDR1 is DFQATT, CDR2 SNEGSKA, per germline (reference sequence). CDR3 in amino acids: CSASPDVTEAFF. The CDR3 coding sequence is TGCAGTGCTAGTCCGGATGTCACTGAAGCTTTCTTT.

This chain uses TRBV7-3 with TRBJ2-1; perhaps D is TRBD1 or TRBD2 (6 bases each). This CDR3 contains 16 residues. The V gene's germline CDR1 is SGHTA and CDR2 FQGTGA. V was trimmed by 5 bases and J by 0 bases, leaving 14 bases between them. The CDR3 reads CASSPRGDNSYNEQFF. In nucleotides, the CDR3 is TGTGCCAGCAGCCCTCGCGGGGACAACTCCTACAATGAGCAGTTCTTC.

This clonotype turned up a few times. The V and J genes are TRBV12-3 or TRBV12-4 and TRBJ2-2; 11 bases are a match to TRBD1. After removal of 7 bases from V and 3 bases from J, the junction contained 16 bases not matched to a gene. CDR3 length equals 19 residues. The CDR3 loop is CASILPGQGGLSDTGELFF. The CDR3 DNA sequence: TGTGCCAGCATTCTACCGGGACAGGGGGGGCTCTCGGACACCGGGGAGCTGTTTTTT.